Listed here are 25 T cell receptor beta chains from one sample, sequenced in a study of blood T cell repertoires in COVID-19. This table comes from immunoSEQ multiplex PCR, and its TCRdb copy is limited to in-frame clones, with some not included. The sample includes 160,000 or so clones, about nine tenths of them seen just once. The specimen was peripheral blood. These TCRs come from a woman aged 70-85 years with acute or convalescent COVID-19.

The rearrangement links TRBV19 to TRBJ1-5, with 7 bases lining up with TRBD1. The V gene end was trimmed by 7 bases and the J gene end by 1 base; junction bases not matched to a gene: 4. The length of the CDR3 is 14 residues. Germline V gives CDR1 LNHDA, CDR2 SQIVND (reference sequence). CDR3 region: CASTLQGSNQPQHF. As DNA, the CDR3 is TGTGCCAGTACCTTACAGGGGAGCAATCAGCCCCAGCATTTT.

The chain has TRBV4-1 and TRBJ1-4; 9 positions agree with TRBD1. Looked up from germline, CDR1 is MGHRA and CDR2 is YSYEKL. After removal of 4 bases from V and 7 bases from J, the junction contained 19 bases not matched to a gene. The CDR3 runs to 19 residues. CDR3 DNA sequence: TGCGCCAGCAGCCCCTTTTTTCTCCGGGACAGGGAGGGGTCTGAAAAACTGTTTTTT. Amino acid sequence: CASSPFFLRDREGSEKLFF.

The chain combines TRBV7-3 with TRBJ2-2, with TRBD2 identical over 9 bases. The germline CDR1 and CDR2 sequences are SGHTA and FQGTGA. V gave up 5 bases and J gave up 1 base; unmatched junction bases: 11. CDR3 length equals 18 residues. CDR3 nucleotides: TGTGCCAGCAGCCCGAAGACTTTAGCGGGGGTGAACACCGGGGAGCTGTTTTTT. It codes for CASSPKTLAGVNTGELFF.

Written as DNA, the CDR3 is TGTGCCAGCAGCTCGCCGGGACTAGCGGGGGGGCACACCGGGGAGCTGTTTTTT. This codes for CASSSPGLAGGHTGELFF. The gene calls are TRBV5-4 and TRBJ2-2; 16 nucleotides match TRBD2. The junction had 5 bases not matched to a gene; V was cut back by 3 bases and J by 3 bases. The germline gives CDR1 SGHNT, CDR2 YYREEE (reference sequence). CDR3 length: 18 amino acids. Looking up the rest from reference TRBV5-4 and TRBJ2-2 gives the full variable domain: ETGVTQSPTHLIKTRGQQVTLRCSSQSGHNTVSWYQQALGQGPQFIFQYYREEENGRGNFPPRFSGLQFPNYSSELNVNALELDDSALYLCASSSPGLAGGHTGELFFGEGSRLTVL.

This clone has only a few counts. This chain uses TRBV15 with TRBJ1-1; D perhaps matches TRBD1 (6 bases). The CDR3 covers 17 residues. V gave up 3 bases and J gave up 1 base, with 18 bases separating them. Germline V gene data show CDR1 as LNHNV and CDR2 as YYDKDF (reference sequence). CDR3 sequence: CATSSVLLTGSNTEAFF. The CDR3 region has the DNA TGTGCCACCAGCAGTGTCCTACTAACAGGGTCGAACACTGAAGCTTTCTTT.

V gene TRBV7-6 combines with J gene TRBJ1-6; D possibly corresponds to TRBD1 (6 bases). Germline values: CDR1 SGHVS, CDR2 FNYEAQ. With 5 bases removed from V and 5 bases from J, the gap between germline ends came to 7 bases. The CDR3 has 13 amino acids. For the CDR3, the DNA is TGTGCCAGCAGCGGGACAAATAATTCACCCCTCCACTTT. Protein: CASSGTNNSPLHF.

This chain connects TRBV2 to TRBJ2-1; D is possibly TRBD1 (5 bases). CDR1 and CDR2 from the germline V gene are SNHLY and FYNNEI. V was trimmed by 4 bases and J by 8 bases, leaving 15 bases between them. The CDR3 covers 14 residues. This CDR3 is CASSANPGPHEQFF. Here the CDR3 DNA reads TGTGCCAGCAGTGCTAATCCAGGGCCACATGAGCAGTTCTTC.

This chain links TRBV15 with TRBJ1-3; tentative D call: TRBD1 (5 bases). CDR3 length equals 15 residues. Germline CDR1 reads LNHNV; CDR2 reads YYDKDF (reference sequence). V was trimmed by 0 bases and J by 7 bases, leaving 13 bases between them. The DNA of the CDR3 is TGTGCCACCAGCAGAGATTGGGGGGTAGGGAACACCATATATTTT. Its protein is CATSRDWGVGNTIYF.

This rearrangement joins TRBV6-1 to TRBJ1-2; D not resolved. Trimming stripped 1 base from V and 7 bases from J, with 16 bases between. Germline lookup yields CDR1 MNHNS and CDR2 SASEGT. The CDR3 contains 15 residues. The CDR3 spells CASSEGWATGSGYTF. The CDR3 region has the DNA TGTGCCAGCAGTGAAGGGTGGGCCACCGGGAGTGGCTACACCTTC.

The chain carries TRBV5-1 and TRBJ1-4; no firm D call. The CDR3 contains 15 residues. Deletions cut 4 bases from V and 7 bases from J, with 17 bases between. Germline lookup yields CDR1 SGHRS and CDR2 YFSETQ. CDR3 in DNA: TGCGCCAGCAGCGTGAGTGATGGGCTTCTTGAAAAACTGTTTTTT. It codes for CASSVSDGLLEKLFF.

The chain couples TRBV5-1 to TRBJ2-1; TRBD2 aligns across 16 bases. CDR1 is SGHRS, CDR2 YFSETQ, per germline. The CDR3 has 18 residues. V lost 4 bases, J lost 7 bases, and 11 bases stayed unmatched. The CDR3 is CASSVTGTSGGARNEQFF. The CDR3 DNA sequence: TGCGCCAGCAGCGTAACCGGGACTAGCGGGGGGGCCCGAAATGAGCAGTTCTTC.

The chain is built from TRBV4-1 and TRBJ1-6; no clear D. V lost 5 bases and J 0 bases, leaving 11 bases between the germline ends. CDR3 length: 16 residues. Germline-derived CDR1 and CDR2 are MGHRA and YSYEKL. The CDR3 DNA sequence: TGCGCCAGCAGCGACGGGTGGAGCTCCTATAATTCACCCCTCCACTTT. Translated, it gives CASSDGWSSYNSPLHF.

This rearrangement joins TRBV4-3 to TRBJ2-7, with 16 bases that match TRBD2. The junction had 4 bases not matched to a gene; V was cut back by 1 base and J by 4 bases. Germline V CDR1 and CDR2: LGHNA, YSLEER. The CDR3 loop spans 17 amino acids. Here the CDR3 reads CASSQAGTSGGAYEQYF. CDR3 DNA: TGCGCCAGCAGCCAAGCCGGGACTAGCGGGGGGGCGTACGAGCAGTACTTC.

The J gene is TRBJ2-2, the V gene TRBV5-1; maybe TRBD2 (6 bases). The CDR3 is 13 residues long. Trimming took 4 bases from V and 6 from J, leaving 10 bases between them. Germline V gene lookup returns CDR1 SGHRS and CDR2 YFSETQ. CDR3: CASSPEGSGELFF. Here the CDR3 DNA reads TGCGCCAGCAGCCCGGAGGGTTCCGGGGAGCTGTTTTTT.

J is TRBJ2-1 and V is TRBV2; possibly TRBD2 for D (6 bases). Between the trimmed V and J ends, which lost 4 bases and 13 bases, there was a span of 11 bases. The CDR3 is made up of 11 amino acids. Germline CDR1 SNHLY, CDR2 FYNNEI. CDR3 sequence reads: CASSARLVQFF. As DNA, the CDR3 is TGTGCCAGCAGTGCAAGACTAGTACAGTTCTTC.

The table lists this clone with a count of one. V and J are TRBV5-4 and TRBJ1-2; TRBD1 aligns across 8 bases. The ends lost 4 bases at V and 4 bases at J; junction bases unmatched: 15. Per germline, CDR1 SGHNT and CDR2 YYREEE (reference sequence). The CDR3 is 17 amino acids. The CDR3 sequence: CASSMPYQGAMAYGYTF. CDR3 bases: TGTGCCAGCAGCATGCCTTACCAGGGGGCGATGGCCTATGGCTACACCTTC.

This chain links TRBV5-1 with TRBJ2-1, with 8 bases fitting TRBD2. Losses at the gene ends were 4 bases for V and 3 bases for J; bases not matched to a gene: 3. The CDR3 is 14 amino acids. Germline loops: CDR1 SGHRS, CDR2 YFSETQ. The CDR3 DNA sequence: TGCGCCAGCAGCGATAGCGGGGTCTACAATGAGCAGTTCTTC. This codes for CASSDSGVYNEQFF. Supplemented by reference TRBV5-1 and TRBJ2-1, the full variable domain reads KAGVTQTPRYLIKTRGQQVTLSCSPISGHRSVSWYQQTPGQGLQFLFEYFSETQRNKGNFPGRFSGRQFSNSRSEMNVSTLELGDSALYLCASSDSGVYNEQFFGPGTRLTVL.

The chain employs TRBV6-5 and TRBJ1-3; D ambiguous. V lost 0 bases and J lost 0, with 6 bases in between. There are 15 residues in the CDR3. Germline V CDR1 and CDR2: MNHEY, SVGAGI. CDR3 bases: TGTGCCAGCAGTTACTCAATTAGCTCTGGAAACACCATATATTTT. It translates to CASSYSISSGNTIYF.

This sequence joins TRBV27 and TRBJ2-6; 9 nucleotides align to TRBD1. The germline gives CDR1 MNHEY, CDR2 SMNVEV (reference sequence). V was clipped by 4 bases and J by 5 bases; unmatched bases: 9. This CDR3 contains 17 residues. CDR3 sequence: CASSSTGGVRRANVLTF. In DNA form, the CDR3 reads TGTGCCAGCAGTTCGACAGGGGGGGTAAGAAGGGCCAACGTCCTGACTTTC. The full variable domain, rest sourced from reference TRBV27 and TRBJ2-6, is EAQVTQNPRYLITVTGKKLTVTCSQNMNHEYMSWYRQDPGLGLRQIYYSMNVEVTDKGDVPEGYKVSRKEKRNFPLILESPSPNQTSLYFCASSSTGGVRRANVLTFGAGSRLTVL.

CDR3 sequence reads: CASSQQGRNEKLFF. Here the CDR3 DNA reads TGTGCCAGCAGCCAACAGGGGCGGAATGAAAAACTGTTTTTT. This chain connects TRBV7-9 to TRBJ1-4; 7 bases map to TRBD1. CDR3 length: 14 amino acids. The J segment lost 5 bases and the V segment lost 5 bases, leaving 5 bases of the junction unmatched. Germline loops: CDR1 SEHNR, CDR2 FQNEAQ (reference sequence).

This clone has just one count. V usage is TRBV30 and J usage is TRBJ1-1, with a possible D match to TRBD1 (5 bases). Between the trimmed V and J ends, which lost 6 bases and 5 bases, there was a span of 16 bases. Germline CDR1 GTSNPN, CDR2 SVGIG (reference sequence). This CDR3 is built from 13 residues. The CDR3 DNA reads TGTGCCTGTCCCCGTCAGGGAGGAACTGAAGCTTTCTTT. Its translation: CACPRQGGTEAFF.

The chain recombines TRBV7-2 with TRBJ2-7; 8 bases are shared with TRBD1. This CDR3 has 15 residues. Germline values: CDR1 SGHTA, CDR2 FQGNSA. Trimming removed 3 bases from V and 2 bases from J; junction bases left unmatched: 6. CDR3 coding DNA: TGTGCCAGCAGCTTCGAGGGACAGGCGCCCTACGAGCAGTACTTC. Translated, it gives CASSFEGQAPYEQYF. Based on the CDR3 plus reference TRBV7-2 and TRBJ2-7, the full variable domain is GAGVSQSPSNKVTEKGKDVELRCDPISGHTALYWYRQSLGQGLEFLIYFQGNSAPDKSGLPSDRFSAERTGGSVSTLTIQRTQQEDSAVYLCASSFEGQAPYEQYFGPGTRLTVT.

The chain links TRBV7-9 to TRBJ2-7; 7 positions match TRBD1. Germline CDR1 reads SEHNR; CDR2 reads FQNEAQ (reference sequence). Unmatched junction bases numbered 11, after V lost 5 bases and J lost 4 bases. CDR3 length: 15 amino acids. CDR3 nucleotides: TGTGCCAGCAGCCGACCCGACAGGGCTGGGTACGAGCAGTACTTC. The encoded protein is CASSRPDRAGYEQYF.

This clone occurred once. The CDR3, as DNA: TGTGCCAGCAGCTCTCCTAGCACAGATACGCAGTATTTT. Translation: CASSSPSTDTQYF. V is TRBV5-5 and J is TRBJ2-3; D not certain. Trimming shortened V by 3 bases and J by 0 bases, and 5 bases separated the two germline ends. Germline V lookup: CDR1 SGHKS, CDR2 YYEKEE (reference sequence). The CDR3 sequence is 13 residues long.

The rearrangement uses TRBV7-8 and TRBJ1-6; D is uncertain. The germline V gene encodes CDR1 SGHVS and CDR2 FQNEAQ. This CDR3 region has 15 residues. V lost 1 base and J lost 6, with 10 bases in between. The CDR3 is CASSLDDGRNSPLHF. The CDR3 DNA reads TGTGCCAGCAGCTTAGATGATGGGCGTAATTCACCCCTCCACTTT. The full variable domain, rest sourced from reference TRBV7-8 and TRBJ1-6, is GAGVSQSPRYKVAKRGQDVALRCDPISGHVSLFWYQQALGQGPEFLTYFQNEAQLDKSGLPSDRFFAERPEGSVSTLKIQRTQQEDSAVYLCASSLDDGRNSPLHFGNGTRLTVT.